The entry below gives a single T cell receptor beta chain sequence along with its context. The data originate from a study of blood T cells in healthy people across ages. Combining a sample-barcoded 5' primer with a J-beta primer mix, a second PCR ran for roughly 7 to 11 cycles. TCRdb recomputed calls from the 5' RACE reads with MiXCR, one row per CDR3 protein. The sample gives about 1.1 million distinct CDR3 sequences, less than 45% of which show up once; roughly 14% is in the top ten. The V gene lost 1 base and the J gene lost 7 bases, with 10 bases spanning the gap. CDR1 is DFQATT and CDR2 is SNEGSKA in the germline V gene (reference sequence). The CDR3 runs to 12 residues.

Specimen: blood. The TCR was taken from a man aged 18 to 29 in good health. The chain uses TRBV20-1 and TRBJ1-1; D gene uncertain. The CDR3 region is CSARVGSYEAFF. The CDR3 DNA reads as TGCAGTGCTAGAGTGGGGTCGTATGAAGCTTTCTTT.